The clone carrying this T cell receptor (beta chain) was seen at least ten times. The sample belongs to a study of neurological immune-mediated disorders. The germline CDR1 and CDR2 sequences are SGHTA and FQGNSA. This CDR3 has 14 residues. Trimming cost V 5 bases and J 7 bases; bases outside gene matches: 9. It was by 5'RACE with 10-nucleotide random UMIs that the cDNA was made. TCRdb re-analysed the 5' RACE reads in MiXCR, keeping a single row per CDR3 protein. The data show tens of thousands of distinct CDR3 sequences, with 4% to 5.5% seen just once and around 9.7% held by the top ten. This rearrangement joins TRBV7-2 to TRBJ1-2; 8 nucleotides match TRBD1. This TCR came from a man aged 18 to 30 in good health. Material for sequencing was CD4+ T cells from blood. The CDR3 region is CASSPRQGSSGYTF. CDR3 sequence (DNA): TGTGCCAGCAGCCCTCGACAGGGGTCCTCTGGCTACACCTTC.